Each of the 14 T cell receptor beta chains below was sequenced from the same sample in a study of blood T cell repertoires in COVID-19. The table came from immunoSEQ multiplex PCR; TCRdb's copy has only in-frame clones and leaves some out. The sample gives about 250,000 clones, roughly 80% of which show up once; approximately 7.2% is in the top ten. Sequencing was done on a sample of peripheral blood. Receptor source: a woman aged 80 or older with acute or convalescent COVID-19.

The chain recombines TRBV5-1 with TRBJ1-1, with D possibly TRBD1 on 6 matching bases. Germline values: CDR1 SGHRS, CDR2 YFSETQ. The CDR3 consists of 16 residues. Trimming removed 3 bases at V and 6 bases at J, with 21 bases between. CDR3: CASSSPAGRTAAEAFF. Here the CDR3 DNA reads TGCGCCAGCAGCTCTCCCGCGGGCAGGACAGCCGCTGAAGCTTTCTTT.

The chain uses TRBV7-2 and TRBJ2-1, with D possibly TRBD2 on 7 matching bases. V lost 3 bases, J lost 8 bases, and 14 bases lay in between. The CDR3 covers 14 residues. Germline V gene sequence: CDR1 SGHTA, CDR2 FQGNSA. The CDR3 is CASSLGGLFDEQFF. The CDR3 DNA follows: TGTGCCAGCAGCTTGGGGGGGCTGTTCGATGAGCAGTTCTTC.

In DNA form, the CDR3 reads TGTGCCAGCAGTTACTCTGAAATAGCGGCCGGGGAGCTGTTTTTT. Translated: CASSYSEIAAGELFF. V and J are TRBV6-2 or TRBV6-3 and TRBJ2-2, with a weak D call TRBD2 (6 bases). The germline gives CDR1 MNHEY, CDR2 SVGEGT. V lost 0 bases to trimming and J lost 6 bases, with 11 bases between them. The CDR3 is 15 amino acids.

The chain carries TRBV2 and TRBJ2-1, with 7 bases fitting TRBD1. The CDR3 is 16 residues long. V dropped 4 bases and J dropped 0; count of bases not matched to a gene: 6. The germline V gene has CDR1 SNHLY and CDR2 FYNNEI. The DNA of the CDR3 is TGTGCCAGCAGTGGGAAGGGGGCTACCTCCTACAATGAGCAGTTCTTC. As protein: CASSGKGATSYNEQFF.

The CDR3: CASSPEGAVEFF. The CDR3 nucleotides read TGTGCCAGCAGCCCGGAGGGGGCGGTAGAATTCTTC. This chain uses TRBV3-1 (or the pseudogene TRBV3-2) with TRBJ2-1; D might be TRBD1 (7 bases). The ends were cut back, 4 bases at V and 16 bases at J, with 17 bases in the middle. The germline V gene has CDR1 LGHDT and CDR2 YNNKEL (reference sequence). This CDR3 is 12 amino acids long.

The CDR3 spells CASSQGGMSGANVLTF. In DNA, the CDR3 is TGTGCCAGCAGCCAGGGCGGGATGTCTGGGGCCAACGTCCTGACTTTC. V usage is TRBV3-1 (or the pseudogene TRBV3-2) and J usage is TRBJ2-6; the D gene is possibly TRBD2 (6 bases). The CDR3 has 16 residues. Trimming stripped 3 bases from V and 1 base from J, with 10 bases between. Germline lookup yields CDR1 LGHDT and CDR2 YNNKEL (reference sequence).

In this sample, this clone turned up a few times. This rearrangement joins TRBV27 to TRBJ1-5; D is undetermined. Germline V lookup: CDR1 MNHEY, CDR2 SMNVEV (reference sequence). The V end lost 6 bases, the J end lost 1 base, and 10 bases lay between the germline ends. The CDR3 contains 14 residues. Written as DNA, the CDR3 is TGTGCCAGCAGGGGCGCTGGGAGCAATCAGCCCCAGCATTTT. This gives the protein CASRGAGSNQPQHF.

This chain links TRBV23-1 with TRBJ1-3; no firm D call. TRBV23-1 carries the ORF label, with uncertain function. Trimming shortened V by 5 bases and J by 0 bases, and 14 bases separated the two germline ends. This CDR3 comprises 16 residues. The CDR3 coding sequence is TGCGCCAGCAGTTTGGAGAGGGCGAGCTCTGGAAACACCATATATTTT. Translated, it gives CASSLERASSGNTIYF.

This rearrangement joins TRBV7-9 to TRBJ2-6, with D tentatively TRBD1 (6 bases). The CDR3 is made up of 18 amino acids. Trimming pared 3 bases from V and 0 bases from J, leaving 15 bases between. Germline V gene lookup returns CDR1 SEHNR and CDR2 FQNEAQ (reference sequence). CDR3 bases: TGTGCCAGCAGCTTTTTAGGACAGCGTTACTCTGGGGCCAACGTCCTGACTTTC. Translated: CASSFLGQRYSGANVLTF.

This clone appeared a single time. V is TRBV7-9 and J is TRBJ1-1; no definite D call. This CDR3 is built from 13 residues. Germline values: CDR1 SEHNR, CDR2 FQNEAQ (reference sequence). The V end was cut by 5 bases, the J end by 3 bases, with 10 bases between. CDR3 sequence (DNA): TGTGCCAGCAGCCCCCGTGCGGACACTGAAGCTTTCTTT. It specifies CASSPRADTEAFF.

This clone appeared a single time. Different DNA sequences within this sample yield the same CDR3. The rearrangement links TRBV10-3 to TRBJ1-1, with D possibly matching TRBD1 (5 bases). Trimming removed 0 bases from V and 2 bases from J, with 7 bases in between. Per germline, CDR1 ENHRY and CDR2 SYGVKD. CDR3 size: 14 residues. CDR3 DNA: TGTGCCATCAGTGAGTCGGGGGGAAACACTGAAGCTTTCTTT. As protein: CAISESGGNTEAFF.

The chain joins TRBV19 to TRBJ2-7, with 12 bases matching TRBD2. The CDR3 covers 15 residues. Unmatched junction bases numbered 4, after V lost 5 bases and J lost 2 bases. Germline V gene data show CDR1 as LNHDA and CDR2 as SQIVND (reference sequence). This CDR3 reads CASSSSSGGAYEQYF. CDR3 in DNA: TGTGCCAGTAGTTCCTCTAGCGGGGGGGCCTACGAGCAGTACTTC.

The rearrangement links TRBV28 to TRBJ2-3, with 9 bases that match TRBD1. The ends lost 6 bases at V and 1 base at J; junction bases unmatched: 5. CDR1 is MDHEN, CDR2 SYDVKM, per germline. This CDR3 comprises 15 residues. The CDR3 spells CASRTGGTGTDTQYF. Here the CDR3 DNA reads TGTGCCAGCAGGACAGGGGGTACGGGCACAGATACGCAGTATTTT.

This chain connects TRBV15 to TRBJ2-5; 14 positions agree with TRBD2. Germline V lookup: CDR1 LNHNV, CDR2 YYDKDF (reference sequence). Trimming took 4 bases from V and 4 from J; bases not matched to a gene: 5. The CDR3 contains 16 residues. The CDR3 DNA reads TGTGCCACCAGCACTACGACTAGCGGGGGGGGAGAGACCCAGTACTTC. The encoded protein is CATSTTTSGGGETQYF.